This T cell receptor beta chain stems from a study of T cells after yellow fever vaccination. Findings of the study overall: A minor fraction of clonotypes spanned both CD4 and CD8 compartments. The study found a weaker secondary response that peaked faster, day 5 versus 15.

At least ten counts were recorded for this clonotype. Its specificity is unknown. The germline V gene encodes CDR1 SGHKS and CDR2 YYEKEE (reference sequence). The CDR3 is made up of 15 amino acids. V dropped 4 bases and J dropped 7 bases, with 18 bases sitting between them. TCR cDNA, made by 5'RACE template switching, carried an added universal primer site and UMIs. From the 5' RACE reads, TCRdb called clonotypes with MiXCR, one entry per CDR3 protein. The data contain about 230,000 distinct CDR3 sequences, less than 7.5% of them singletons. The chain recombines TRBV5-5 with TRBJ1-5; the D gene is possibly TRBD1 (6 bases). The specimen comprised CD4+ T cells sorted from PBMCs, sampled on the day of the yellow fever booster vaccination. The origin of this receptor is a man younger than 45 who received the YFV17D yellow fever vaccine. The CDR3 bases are TGTGCCAGCAGCGATCGAGGGGGAATTCCCCAGCCCCAGCATTTT. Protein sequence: CASSDRGGIPQPQHF. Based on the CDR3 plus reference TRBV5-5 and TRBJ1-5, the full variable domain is DAGVTQSPTHLIKTRGQQVTLRCSPISGHKSVSWYQQVLGQGPQFIFQYYEKEERGRGNFPDRFSARQFPNYSSELNVNALLLGDSALYLCASSDRGGIPQPQHFGDGTRLSIL.